This T cell receptor (beta chain) was sequenced for a study of OX40 agonist ivuxolimab in advanced cancers. Overall study: At 0.01 to 10 mg/kg, ivuxolimab was administered intravenously to patients every 2 weeks. Aged roughly 23 to 90 with a mean of roughly 63 years, they were under 85% male. Partial responses were observed in three patients, of whom one had hepatocellular carcinoma and two had cutaneous melanoma.

Assay: immunoSEQ multiplex PCR; the TCRdb copy retains only in-frame clones and omits some. The table records 30,000 to 40,000 clones, 70% to 90% of them present only once. Trimming removed 5 bases from V and 6 bases from J; junction bases left unmatched: 7. This CDR3 comprises 14 residues. From germline, CDR1 is MDHEN and CDR2 SYDVKM. Study-wide results and caveats: Some of the lowest clonal expansion was seen in partial responders at 0.1-3.0 mg/kg.

As regards this clone: The target antigen is unknown.

This specimen was CD4+ or CD8+ T cells sorted from blood, taken in a trial of the OX40 agonist ivuxolimab. This chain joins TRBV28 and TRBJ2-7, with 10 bases matching TRBD2. The receptor was isolated from an adult with an advanced solid tumor such as melanoma, head and neck, liver or kidney cancer. The CDR3 nucleotides read TGTGCCAGCAGTCCAAGCGGGGGGGCCTCCGAGCAGTACTTC. This encodes CASSPSGGASEQYF.